The 5 T cell receptor beta chains given below trace back to one sample, sequenced in a study of PD-1 blockade in classical Hodgkin lymphoma. Autologous stem cell transplantation was followed by relapse in every patient, and brentuximab vedotin exposure varied. TCRdb's copy holds only in-frame clones and misses some; the assay was immunoSEQ multiplex PCR. There are more than 10,000 clones in the sample; about 91% occur only once, and under 12% lies in the top ten. The source material was peripheral blood mononuclear cells (PBMCs), sampled at baseline. These receptors came from a human donor with classical Hodgkin lymphoma.

The genes are TRBV6-5 and TRBJ1-5; D is possibly TRBD1 (5 bases). Germline values: CDR1 MNHEY, CDR2 SVGAGI. V was clipped by 2 bases and J by 1 base, with 6 bases between them. The CDR3 spans 14 residues. CDR3 sequence: CASSYQGSNQPQHF. The DNA of the CDR3 is TGTGCCAGCAGTTACCAGGGAAGCAATCAGCCCCAGCATTTT.

There are a few counts of this clone. The chain employs TRBV11-2 and TRBJ2-5, with 7 bases matching TRBD2. Trimming removed 2 bases from V and 2 bases from J; junction bases left unmatched: 5. The CDR3 length is 15 residues. The germline gives CDR1 SGHAT, CDR2 FQNNGV. The CDR3 is CASSLTKAGQETQYF. The CDR3 DNA follows: TGTGCCAGCAGCTTAACGAAAGCGGGGCAAGAGACCCAGTACTTC.

This chain links TRBV5-1 with TRBJ2-1; TRBD2 matches 7 bases. V lost 6 bases to trimming and J lost 4 bases; unmatched junction nucleotides: 4. This CDR3 is 13 amino acids long. Germline-derived CDR1 and CDR2 are SGHRS and YFSETQ. The CDR3 DNA follows: TGCGCCAGCATTGCTAGCGGATACAATGAGCAGTTCTTC. Its translation: CASIASGYNEQFF.

The chain links TRBV19 to TRBJ1-3; D is unresolved. The CDR3 has 14 residues. Trimming left V 0 bases short and J 0 bases short, with 3 bases between. Per the germline V gene, CDR1 is LNHDA and CDR2 is SQIVND (reference sequence). The CDR3 DNA reads as TGTGCCAGTAGTATAGAGAGCTCTGGAAACACCATATATTTT. Protein: CASSIESSGNTIYF. Combining the CDR3 with reference TRBV19 and TRBJ1-3 gives the whole variable domain DGGITQSPKYLFRKEGQNVTLSCEQNLNHDAMYWYRQDPGQGLRLIYYSQIVNDFQKGDIAEGYSVSREKKESFPLTVTSAQKNPTAFYLCASSIESSGNTIYFGEGSWLTVV.

The chain is built from TRBV5-1 and TRBJ2-7; 13 nucleotides align to TRBD2. The germline V gene has CDR1 SGHRS and CDR2 YFSETQ. This CDR3 has 17 residues. V lost 0 bases to trimming and J lost 0 bases; unmatched junction nucleotides: 3. The CDR3 is CASSLGLAGGISYEQYF. The CDR3 nucleotides are TGCGCCAGCAGCTTGGGACTAGCGGGGGGTATCTCCTACGAGCAGTACTTC.